This T cell receptor beta chain stems from a study of blood T cell repertoires in COVID-19. Background on the study: Both acute and convalescent COVID-19 samples were obtained from the United States, Italy and Spain. T cells, B-cell-depleted T cells, or PBMCs provided the cDNA or gDNA that served as material.

V lost 6 bases and J lost 8; bases outside the gene matches: 7. Per germline, CDR1 KGHSH and CDR2 LQKENI. The CDR3 has 13 amino acids. Per the study methods: For nucleated cells, counts were estimated from reference gene primer amplification. Clones were sequenced by immunoSEQ multiplex PCR, and TCRdb holds only the in-frame ones, with some missing. V and J calls and clone size follow that table, whereas D and trimming were derived from the DNA. The sample gives approximately 120,000 clones, around 86% of which show up once; more than 20% is in the top ten. Specimen: peripheral blood. The TCR was taken from an elderly woman with acute or convalescent COVID-19. The chain links TRBV18 to TRBJ2-1; 7 nucleotides align to TRBD1. CDR3 region: CASSPTGVDEQFF. CDR3 nucleotides: TGTGCCAGCTCCCCTACAGGGGTCGATGAGCAGTTCTTC.